These 3 T cell receptor beta chains were all obtained from the same sample, sequenced in a study of radiation and T cells in renal cell carcinoma. Generated by immunoSEQ multiplex PCR, the TCRdb table keeps only in-frame clones and is missing some. The sample contains about 170,000 clones, 88% of which appear only once. Sample time point: blood 4 weeks post-SBRT, at nephrectomy. Sample treatment: 15 Gy SBRT to primary tumor, nephrectomy 4 weeks later. This sample comprised blood, obtained from a patient whose treatment included radiotherapy and nephrectomy. The receptors come from a woman aged 50 to 60 with renal cell carcinoma.

The chain carries TRBV5-5 and TRBJ2-3; a possible D gene is TRBD1 (6 bases). V dropped 4 bases and J dropped 0 bases, with 15 bases sitting between them. This CDR3 is built from 16 residues. CDR1 is SGHKS, CDR2 YYEKEE, per germline (reference sequence). In DNA, the CDR3 is TGTGCCAGCAGCGACGTCAGACAGGCCAGCACAGATACGCAGTATTTT. It is translated as CASSDVRQASTDTQYF.

This chain links TRBV6-1 with TRBJ1-5; TRBD1 might be the D (6 bases). Trimming removed 8 bases from V and 6 bases from J, with 14 bases in between. Per germline, CDR1 MNHNS and CDR2 SASEGT. The CDR3 covers 13 residues. The CDR3: CASCRGGGQPQHF. Here the CDR3 DNA reads TGTGCCAGCTGTCGGGGGGGCGGTCAGCCCCAGCATTTT.

V is TRBV18 and J is TRBJ1-5; D is unresolved. The CDR3 runs 16 residues. Trimming removed 3 bases from V and 0 bases from J, with 12 bases in between. CDR1 and CDR2 (germline): KGHSH, LQKENI. CDR3 residues: CASSPLRADSNQPQHF. For the CDR3, the DNA is TGTGCCAGCTCACCCCTGCGGGCGGATAGCAATCAGCCCCAGCATTTT.